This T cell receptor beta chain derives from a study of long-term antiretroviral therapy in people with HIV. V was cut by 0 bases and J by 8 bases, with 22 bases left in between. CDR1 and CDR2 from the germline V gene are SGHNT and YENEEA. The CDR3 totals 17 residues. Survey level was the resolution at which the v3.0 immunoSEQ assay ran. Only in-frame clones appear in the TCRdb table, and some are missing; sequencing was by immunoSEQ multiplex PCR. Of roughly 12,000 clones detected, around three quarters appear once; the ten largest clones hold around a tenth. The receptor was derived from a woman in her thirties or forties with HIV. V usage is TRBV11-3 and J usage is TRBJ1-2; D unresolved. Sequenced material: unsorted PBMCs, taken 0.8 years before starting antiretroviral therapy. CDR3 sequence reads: CASSLDLDPEGYEGYTF. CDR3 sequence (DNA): TGTGCCAGCAGCTTAGATCTCGACCCGGAGGGATATGAAGGCTACACCTTC.